A single sample gave rise to the 10 T cell receptor beta chains below, sequenced in a study of Graves' ophthalmopathy and Graves' hyperthyroidism. Amplified TCR beta CDR3 regions were obtained using RNA transcripts as template. HTBI primers primed a first-round RT-PCR, and a second-round multiplex PCR followed. MiXCR was run by TCRdb on the multiplex PCR reads, yielding one entry per CDR3 protein. The sample contains about 48,000 distinct CDR3 sequences, around 48% of which appear only once. What was sequenced was peripheral blood. These receptor sequences come from an adult man with Graves' ophthalmopathy.

The rearrangement uses TRBV27 and TRBJ2-4, with D possibly matching TRBD2 (5 bases). CDR1 is MNHEY, CDR2 SMNVEV, per germline (reference sequence). V was clipped by 5 bases and J by 5 bases, with 10 bases between them. The CDR3 is made up of 13 amino acids. The CDR3 reads CASSVTGENIQYF. In nucleotides, the CDR3 is TGTGCCAGCAGTGTCACCGGGGAAAACATTCAGTACTTC.

V gene TRBV10-3 combines with J gene TRBJ2-7, with D possibly being TRBD2 (5 bases). The length of the CDR3 is 15 residues. Trimming stripped 7 bases from V and 0 bases from J, with 16 bases between. CDR1 is ENHRY and CDR2 is SYGVKD in the germline V gene. CDR3 coding DNA: TGTGCCATCACAAACAAAGCGGCAAGCTCCTACGAGCAGTACTTC. It is translated as CAITNKAASSYEQYF.

The V call is TRBV10-3, the J call TRBJ2-7; 9 nucleotides match TRBD1. The V gene end was trimmed by 10 bases and the J gene end by 6 bases; junction bases not matched to a gene: 4. This CDR3 contains 11 residues. Germline lookup yields CDR1 ENHRY and CDR2 SYGVKD. CDR3 region: CATYRGREQYF. The CDR3 DNA is TGTGCCACCTACAGGGGGCGCGAGCAGTACTTC.

This clonotype is termed medium-sized (0.01 to 0.1%). The genes are TRBV29-1 and TRBJ2-1; 8 positions match TRBD1. Germline V gene data show CDR1 as SQVTM and CDR2 as ANQGSEA. V was clipped by 5 bases and J by 9 bases; unmatched bases: 6. The CDR3 sequence is 12 residues long. CDR3 nucleotides: TGCAGCGTTCAGGGGGCCGGTGGTGAGCAGTTCTTC. As protein: CSVQGAGGEQFF.

V and J are TRBV19 and TRBJ2-3; maybe TRBD2 (6 bases). The CDR3 is 13 amino acids. Germline V gene data show CDR1 as LNHDA and CDR2 as SQIVND (reference sequence). Trimming took 7 bases from V and 6 from J, leaving 14 bases between them. This CDR3 is CASTDAGRDTQYF. The CDR3 DNA is TGTGCCAGTACCGATGCAGGGAGGGATACGCAGTATTTT. Based on the CDR3 plus reference TRBV19 and TRBJ2-3, the full variable domain is DGGITQSPKYLFRKEGQNVTLSCEQNLNHDAMYWYRQDPGQGLRLIYYSQIVNDFQKGDIAEGYSVSREKKESFPLTVTSAQKNPTAFYLCASTDAGRDTQYFGPGTRLTVL.

The chain recombines TRBV20-1 with TRBJ2-5; TRBD1 matches at 7 bases. J gave up 3 bases and V 5 bases, and 6 bases lay outside the gene matches. There are 13 residues in the CDR3. Germline V CDR1 and CDR2: DFQATT, SNEGSKA (reference sequence). CDR3 coding DNA: TGCAGTGCTTTCCTCGACAGGGAAGAGACCCAGTACTTC. Translating it yields CSAFLDREETQYF.

The chain has TRBV6-6 and TRBJ2-1; D gene unclear. From germline, CDR1 is MNHNY and CDR2 SVGAGI (reference sequence). This CDR3 has 14 residues. V was pared by 0 bases and J by 2 bases, with 5 bases between. The DNA of the CDR3 is TGTGCCAGCAGTTACTCCCGGGCCTACAATGAGCAGTTCTTC. Translation: CASSYSRAYNEQFF.

This clonotype was seen a few times. The rearrangement links TRBV27 to TRBJ1-5; 8 bases agree with TRBD1. V lost 2 bases to trimming and J lost 6 bases; unmatched junction nucleotides: 12. Germline V lookup: CDR1 MNHEY, CDR2 SMNVEV (reference sequence). This CDR3 has 17 residues. For the CDR3, the DNA is TGTGCCAGCAGTTTACTCCCTCCGGACAGGGATGGTCAGCCCCAGCATTTT. It codes for CASSLLPPDRDGQPQHF.

With respect to this clonotype: Without the conserved terminal phenylalanine or tryptophan, this CDR3 likely stems from a read error. The J gene is TRBJ2-1, the V gene TRBV4-3; TRBD2 matches 9 bases. From germline, CDR1 is LGHNA and CDR2 YSLEER. The CDR3 is 18 residues long. V lost 3 bases and J lost 4; bases outside the gene matches: 13. Here the CDR3 reads CASSQGLGLAGNYNEQFC. CDR3 sequence (DNA): TGCGCCAGCAGCCAGGGCCTCGGGCTAGCGGGAAATTACAATGAGCAGTTCTGC.

This clonotype was seen many times. The CDR3 DNA reads as TGTGCCAGCAGTACCCGGACCTCCACAGATACGCAGTATTTT. Translating it yields CASSTRTSTDTQYF. The chain has TRBV6-1 and TRBJ2-3, with D uncertain. The CDR3 spans 14 residues. Trimming stripped 5 bases from V and 2 bases from J, with 11 bases between. The germline V gene has CDR1 MNHNS and CDR2 SASEGT.